The clone carrying this TCR beta chain was observed a single time. The antigen remains unidentified. Broader study findings: Tumor Tregs overlapped most with tumor, then blood, naive CD4+ cells. Whole repertoires were not studied in the larger cohort, only one V-J beta rearrangement.

Full-length variable regions came from constant-region reverse primers plus semi-nested Nested Universal Primer A PCR. TCRdb re-analysed the 5' RACE reads in MiXCR, keeping a single row per CDR3 protein. This sample has about 60,000 distinct CDR3 sequences, with just under 30% found just once. Germline CDR1 and CDR2: DFQATT and SNEGSKA (reference sequence). V was pared by 2 bases and J by 1 base, with 12 bases between. CDR3 size: 14 residues. This receptor was obtained from a female donor with breast cancer. The chain joins TRBV20-1 to TRBJ2-7; tentatively, D is TRBD1 (6 bases). Material: tumor-infiltrating naive CD4+ T cells sorted from the breast tumor. Documented subset: naive CD4+ T cells, CD4+CD45RA+CD25-. The CDR3: CSARQGSRSYEQYF. In DNA form, the CDR3 reads TGCAGTGCTAGACAGGGGTCTCGGTCCTACGAGCAGTACTTC.